One TCR beta chain is described in this entry. These data come from a study of OX40 agonist ivuxolimab in advanced cancers. Only in-frame clones appear in the TCRdb table, and some are missing; sequencing was by immunoSEQ multiplex PCR. The sample has about 57,000 clones; nearly 85% are singletons. Germline V gives CDR1 KGHSH, CDR2 LQKENI. Unmatched junction bases numbered 12, after V lost 6 bases and J lost 7 bases. The CDR3 runs 15 residues. The clonotype comes from an adult with an advanced solid tumor such as melanoma, head and neck, liver or kidney cancer. This chain joins TRBV18 and TRBJ2-1, with 7 bases lining up with TRBD2. Specimen: CD4+ or CD8+ T cells sorted from blood, collected in a trial of the OX40 agonist ivuxolimab. Here the CDR3 reads CASSPSSQRENEQFF. The CDR3 coding sequence is TGTGCCAGCTCCCCCAGTTCGCAGCGGGAAAATGAGCAGTTCTTC.